One and the same sample provided the 14 T cell receptor beta chains below, sequenced in a study of technical replicates of blood from a handful of donors. Here immunoSEQ multiplex PCR was the method, and the copy in TCRdb shows in-frame clones only, minus some. The top ten clones hold around 0.27% of a sample with 65,000 to 85,000 clones, about nine tenths of them seen once. Source material: T cells isolated from PBMCs. The receptors shown here come from a human donor in good health.

This clone was picked up one time. The rearrangement joins TRBV5-5 to TRBJ1-2; maybe TRBD1 (5 bases). Germline CDR1 reads SGHKS; CDR2 reads YYEKEE (reference sequence). V was pared by 5 bases and J by 1 base, with 15 bases between. There are 15 residues in the CDR3. As DNA, the CDR3 is TGTGCCAGCAGAGAAGACAGCGCGATTAACTATGGCTACACCTTC. Translating gives CASREDSAINYGYTF. Together with reference TRBV5-5 and TRBJ1-2, the CDR3 gives the full variable domain: DAGVTQSPTHLIKTRGQQVTLRCSPISGHKSVSWYQQVLGQGPQFIFQYYEKEERGRGNFPDRFSARQFPNYSSELNVNALLLGDSALYLCASREDSAINYGYTFGSGTRLTVV.

This sequence joins TRBV18 and TRBJ1-1, with 7 bases identical to TRBD1. This CDR3 has 13 amino acids. Germline CDR1 and CDR2: KGHSH and LQKENI. The V gene end was trimmed by 1 base and the J gene end by 4 bases; junction bases not matched to a gene: 0. The CDR3 DNA sequence: TGTGCCAGCTCACCACAGGGGGCCACTGAAGCTTTCTTT. Its protein is CASSPQGATEAFF.

This clone was counted between two and nine times. CDR3 region: CASSSGGLERTYEQYF. The DNA of the CDR3 is TGTGCCAGTAGCTCCGGGGGACTAGAACGGACCTACGAGCAGTACTTC. The chain uses TRBV19 and TRBJ2-7; 8 nucleotides align to TRBD2. This CDR3 is built from 16 residues. Trimming removed 6 bases from V and 2 bases from J; junction bases left unmatched: 12. Germline CDR1 reads LNHDA; CDR2 reads SQIVND (reference sequence).

This sequence joins TRBV6-5 and TRBJ2-1, with D perhaps matching TRBD2 (5 bases). This CDR3 region has 13 residues. The germline V and J ends were trimmed by 4 bases and 6 bases, with 10 bases remaining between them. The germline CDR1 and CDR2 sequences are MNHEY and SVGAGI. The CDR3 spells CASSWRASNEQFF. The CDR3, as DNA: TGTGCCAGCAGTTGGCGGGCCAGCAATGAGCAGTTCTTC.

CDR3 bases: TGTGCCAGCAGTGAATATAGTCTGGTGGAAAAACTGTTTTTT. It codes for CASSEYSLVEKLFF. This chain connects TRBV25-1 to TRBJ1-4; D remains ambiguous. The CDR3 contains 14 residues. Trimming shortened V by 0 bases and J by 8 bases, and 10 bases separated the two germline ends. From germline, CDR1 is MGHDK and CDR2 SYGVNS.

This chain links TRBV11-1 with TRBJ2-7; 8 nucleotides agree with TRBD1. V trimming: 4 bases; J trimming: 6 bases; junction bases outside the gene matches: 8. The CDR3 runs to 14 residues. Germline V gene data show CDR1 as SGHAT and CDR2 as FQDESV (reference sequence). The CDR3 is CASSSGQVEGEQYF. In DNA form, the CDR3 reads TGTGCCAGCAGCTCGGGACAGGTAGAGGGCGAGCAGTACTTC.

The chain employs TRBV28 and TRBJ2-1; 12 bases are a match to TRBD2. The trim removed 2 bases at V and 8 bases at J, leaving 10 bases unmatched. The CDR3 totals 17 residues. The V gene's germline CDR1 is MDHEN and CDR2 SYDVKM. The CDR3 DNA sequence: TGTGCCAGCAGTTTAAGTGGACTAGCGGGGTTAGAAGATGAGCAGTTCTTC. It is translated as CASSLSGLAGLEDEQFF. Full variable domain (outside the CDR3, taken from reference TRBV28 and TRBJ2-1): DVKVTQSSRYLVKRTGEKVFLECVQDMDHENMFWYRQDPGLGLRLIYFSYDVKMKEKGDIPEGYSVSREKKERFSLILESASTNQTSMYLCASSLSGLAGLEDEQFFGPGTRLTVL.

For the CDR3, the DNA is TGTGCCAGCAGCGTACAACAGGGTTACAATGAGCAGTTCTTC. This gives the protein CASSVQQGYNEQFF. The chain uses TRBV7-2 and TRBJ2-1; tentatively, D is TRBD1 (6 bases). CDR1 and CDR2 (germline): SGHTA, FQGNSA. V dropped 5 bases and J dropped 4 bases, with 12 bases sitting between them. The CDR3 sequence is 14 residues long.

The V gene is TRBV5-1, the J gene TRBJ2-7; D possibly corresponds to TRBD2 (5 bases). The CDR3 extends over 14 amino acids. V was pared by 4 bases and J by 5 bases, with 16 bases between. Germline-derived CDR1 and CDR2 are SGHRS and YFSETQ. CDR3 coding DNA: TGCGCCAGCAGCCTCACCGGGGTCGTGGACGAGCAGTACTTC. Its protein is CASSLTGVVDEQYF.

The chain carries TRBV2 and TRBJ2-5; TRBD2 agrees at 10 bases. This CDR3 comprises 15 residues. V lost 8 bases, J lost 1 base, and 7 bases stayed unmatched. Looked up from germline, CDR1 is SNHLY and CDR2 is FYNNEI. The CDR3 DNA reads as TGTGCCAGCTTCAAACTAGCGGGGCCCCAAGAGACCCAGTACTTC. Protein sequence: CASFKLAGPQETQYF.

The J gene is TRBJ2-3, the V gene TRBV27; D gene uncertain. V was clipped by 6 bases and J by 1 base, with 17 bases between them. CDR1 and CDR2 from the germline V gene are MNHEY and SMNVEV (reference sequence). The CDR3 is 16 residues long. The CDR3 region is CASRELLNSRTDTQYF. CDR3 bases: TGTGCCAGCAGAGAGCTACTAAACTCCCGCACAGATACGCAGTATTTT.

The rearrangement links TRBV5-1 to TRBJ2-1, with D possibly TRBD2 on 6 matching bases. Per germline, CDR1 SGHRS and CDR2 YFSETQ. Trimming removed 6 bases from V and 8 bases from J, with 18 bases in between. The CDR3 loop spans 14 amino acids. This CDR3 is CASTPRLVSDEQFF. Here the CDR3 DNA reads TGCGCCAGCACCCCCCGACTAGTCAGCGATGAGCAGTTCTTC.

The chain combines TRBV28 with TRBJ2-2, with TRBD2 identical over 9 bases. CDR1 and CDR2 from the germline V gene are MDHEN and SYDVKM. V shed 11 bases and J 1 base; nucleotides not matched to a gene: 8. The CDR3 consists of 15 residues. CDR3 DNA: TGTGCCGTTCACAGACTAGCGGAGAACACCGGGGAGCTGTTTTTT. Encoded protein: CAVHRLAENTGELFF.

This chain connects TRBV11-3 to TRBJ2-3; possible D gene TRBD2, 6 bases. Trimming removed 6 bases at V and 6 bases at J, with 16 bases between. CDR1 SGHNT and CDR2 YENEEA come from the germline V gene. The CDR3 is 14 amino acids. The chain's CDR3 is CASSFGFAGDTQYF. The CDR3 nucleotides are TGTGCCAGCAGTTTTGGGTTCGCGGGGGATACGCAGTATTTT.